The text below deals with one T cell receptor beta chain. Its target is not known. The sample is drawn from a study of monozygotic twins with inflammatory bowel disease. cDNA encoding TCRalpha and TCRbeta underwent two nested PCRs of roughly 16 and 10 cycles, each of which was followed by bead purification. TCRdb reprocessed the 5' RACE reads and keeps a single row for each CDR3 protein, giving no DNA. This table holds some 300,000 distinct CDR3 sequences. Germline CDR1 and CDR2: SEHNR and FQNEAQ (reference sequence). The CDR3 contains 15 residues. Isolation of total RNA was performed on whole blood, with no prior T cell sorting. Study-wide results and caveats: Support was absent for any single strong signal or clonotype linked to IBD.

V and J are TRBV7-9 and TRBJ2-5; TCRdb selects TRBD1, and the lack of DNA leaves this call unchecked. The sample comprised blood. This TCR was sampled from a human donor with ulcerative colitis or Crohn's disease, or a healthy co-twin of an affected twin (not recorded which). Here the CDR3 reads CASSPRVGFQETQYF.